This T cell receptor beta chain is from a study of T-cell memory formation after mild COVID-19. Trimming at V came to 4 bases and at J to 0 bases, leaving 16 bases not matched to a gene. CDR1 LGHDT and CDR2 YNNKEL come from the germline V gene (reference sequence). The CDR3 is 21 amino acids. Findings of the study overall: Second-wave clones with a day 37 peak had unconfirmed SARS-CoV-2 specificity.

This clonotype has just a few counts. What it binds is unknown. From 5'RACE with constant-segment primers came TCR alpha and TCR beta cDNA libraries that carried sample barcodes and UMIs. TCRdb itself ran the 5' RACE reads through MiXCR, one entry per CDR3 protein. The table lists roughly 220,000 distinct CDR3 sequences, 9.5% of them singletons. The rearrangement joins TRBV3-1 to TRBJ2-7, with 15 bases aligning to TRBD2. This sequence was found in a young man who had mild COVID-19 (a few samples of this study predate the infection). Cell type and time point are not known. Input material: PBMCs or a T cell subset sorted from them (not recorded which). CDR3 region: CASSPTWGGTSGGRSSYEQYF. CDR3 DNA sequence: TGTGCCAGCAGCCCAACCTGGGGAGGGACTAGCGGGGGGAGAAGCTCCTACGAGCAGTACTTC.